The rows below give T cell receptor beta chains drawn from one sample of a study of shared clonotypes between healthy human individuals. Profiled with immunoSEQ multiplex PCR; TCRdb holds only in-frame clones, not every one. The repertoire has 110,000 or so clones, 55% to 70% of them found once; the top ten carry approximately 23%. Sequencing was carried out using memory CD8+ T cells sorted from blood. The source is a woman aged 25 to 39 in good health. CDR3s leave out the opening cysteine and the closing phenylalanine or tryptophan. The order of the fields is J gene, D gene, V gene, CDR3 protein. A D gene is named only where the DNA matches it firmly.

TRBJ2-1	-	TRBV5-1	ASSLDVSSYNEQF
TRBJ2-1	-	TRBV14	ASSQAGEPYNEQF
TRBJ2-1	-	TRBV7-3	ASSLFCRSTEGIYNEQF
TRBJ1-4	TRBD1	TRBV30	AWSVPGQGFEKLF
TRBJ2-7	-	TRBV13	ASSPGTSYEQY
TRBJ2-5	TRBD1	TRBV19	ASSTLRTGTETQY
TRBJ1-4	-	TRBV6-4	ASSERAEEKLF
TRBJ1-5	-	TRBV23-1	ASRNPQGFGNQPQH
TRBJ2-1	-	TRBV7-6	ASSLLASYNEQF
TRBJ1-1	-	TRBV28	ASSFRYRRSTEAF
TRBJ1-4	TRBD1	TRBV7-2	ASSIRDRAEKLF
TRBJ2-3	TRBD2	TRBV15	ATSREPSGIADTQY
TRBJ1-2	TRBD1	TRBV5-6	ASSGDSYTNYGYT
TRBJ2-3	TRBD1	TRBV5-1	ASSLGQGQDTQY
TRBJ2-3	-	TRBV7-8	ASSRRGLSQDTQY
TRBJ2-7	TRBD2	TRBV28	ATAWAGGREQY
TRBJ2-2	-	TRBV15	ATSRDRETGELF
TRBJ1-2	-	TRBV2	ASSLSVGTRGRTYGYT
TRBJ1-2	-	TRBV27	ASSLVKGSDYGYT
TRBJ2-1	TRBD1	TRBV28	ASSKQAGTANNEQF
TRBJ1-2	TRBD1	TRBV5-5	ASSPEVGQGGDYGYT
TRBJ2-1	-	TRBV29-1	SVVWARGGNEQF
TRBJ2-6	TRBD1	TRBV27	ASRRTGVAGANVLT
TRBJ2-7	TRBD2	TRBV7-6	ASSELATYEQY